This passage covers 11 T cell receptor beta chains from one sample sequenced in a study of cytomegalovirus exposure and HLA in healthy donors (dated by TCRdb to between 2016 and 2019). Library preparation employed the immunoSEQ multiplex PCR assay. For the multiplex PCR, a mixture combining 60 forward primers for TCR Vbeta segments and 13 reverse primers for TCR Jbeta segments was used. Not all clones reach the TCRdb copy of this immuneACCESS table, which keeps in-frame sequences only. Checked studies attribute under half of the gap to unresolved V genes and leave the rest unexplained. The sample has around 190,000 clones on record, more than 65% of them singletons. The ten largest clones take up 0.95% to 1.5% of the sample. The source material was PBMCs. These receptor sequences come from a girl aged 2 to 9 in good health and CMV-seropositive.

The chain recombines TRBV30 with TRBJ1-1, with no clear D. The V end lost 4 bases, the J end lost 4 bases, and 19 bases lay between the germline ends. Germline V gene lookup returns CDR1 GTSNPN and CDR2 SVGIG (reference sequence). The CDR3 has 15 residues. CDR3 coding DNA: TGTGCCTGGATCTTTGGGTATGGAGGAAGCACTGAAGCTTTCTTT. Amino acids: CAWIFGYGGSTEAFF.

The chain recombines TRBV7-3 with TRBJ2-2; possibly TRBD2 for D (5 bases). CDR1 and CDR2 (germline): SGHTA, FQGTGA. V dropped 5 bases and J dropped 1 base, with 17 bases sitting between them. The CDR3 totals 17 residues. This CDR3 reads CASSPELAGQNTGELFF. The CDR3 bases are TGTGCCAGCAGCCCAGAACTGGCGGGCCAGAACACCGGGGAGCTGTTTTTT.

This chain connects TRBV2 to TRBJ2-7, with 9 bases aligning to TRBD1. The CDR3 runs to 13 residues. J lost 5 bases, V lost 4 bases, and 3 bases had no gene match. Germline V lookup: CDR1 SNHLY, CDR2 FYNNEI. The CDR3 DNA sequence: TGTGCCAGCAGTGTGGGACAGGGCCACGAGCAGTACTTC. This gives the protein CASSVGQGHEQYF.

This chain joins TRBV29-1 and TRBJ1-2; perhaps TRBD1 as D (6 bases). The length of the CDR3 is 17 residues. Per germline, CDR1 SQVTM and CDR2 ANQGSEA. The V gene lost 0 bases and the J gene lost 2 bases, with 19 bases spanning the gap. The CDR3 sequence is CSVEDPYTDSPNYGYTF. CDR3 nucleotide sequence: TGCAGCGTTGAAGATCCCTATACGGACAGCCCCAACTATGGCTACACCTTC.

The chain is built from TRBV6-5 and TRBJ1-2; perhaps TRBD1 as D (6 bases). V was trimmed by 7 bases and J by 8 bases, leaving 8 bases between them. This CDR3 has 10 residues. The germline V gene has CDR1 MNHEY and CDR2 SVGAGI. The CDR3 spells CASTDRGYTF. CDR3 sequence (DNA): TGTGCCAGCACAGACAGGGGCTACACCTTC.

The rearrangement links TRBV28 to TRBJ1-1; TRBD1 matches at 7 bases. CDR1 and CDR2 from the germline V gene are MDHEN and SYDVKM. This CDR3 spans 15 amino acids. Trimming at V came to 4 bases and at J to 5 bases, leaving 10 bases not matched to a gene. CDR3 sequence (DNA): TGTGCCAGCAGTTCATTAGGGGGCGAGAATACTGAAGCTTTCTTT. Translating it yields CASSSLGGENTEAFF.

J is TRBJ1-1 and V is TRBV5-1, with TRBD1 matching over 8 bases. V trimming: 4 bases; J trimming: 4 bases; junction bases outside the gene matches: 6. CDR3 length: 14 residues. Germline CDR1 SGHRS, CDR2 YFSETQ. In DNA form, the CDR3 reads TGCGCCAGCAGCAAAGGACAGGGCTCCACTGAAGCTTTCTTT. It encodes CASSKGQGSTEAFF.

V gene TRBV5-1 combines with J gene TRBJ1-1, with D uncertain. The CDR3 spans 15 residues. Trimming shortened V by 4 bases and J by 7 bases, and 20 bases separated the two germline ends. Germline V lookup: CDR1 SGHRS, CDR2 YFSETQ. The CDR3 region has the DNA TGCGCCAGCAGCCCGGTGGGAGGGAACCCTGGTGAAGCTTTCTTT. Translating gives CASSPVGGNPGEAFF.

The chain employs TRBV18 and TRBJ2-3, with 9 bases lining up with TRBD1. The CDR3 sequence is 14 residues long. Per germline, CDR1 KGHSH and CDR2 LQKENI. With V trimmed by 8 bases and J by 4 bases, 7 bases remained unmatched. Here the CDR3 reads CASVNRGRADTQYF. CDR3 sequence (DNA): TGTGCCAGCGTAAACAGGGGGCGCGCAGATACGCAGTATTTT.

This clone was recorded only once. V is TRBV30 and J is TRBJ2-7, with 8 bases matching TRBD1. CDR1 is GTSNPN and CDR2 is SVGIG in the germline V gene (reference sequence). V gave up 5 bases and J gave up 4 bases; unmatched junction bases: 4. The CDR3 has 12 residues. The CDR3 DNA reads as TGTGCCTGGGGACAGGGTCTGTACGAGCAGTACTTC. Its protein is CAWGQGLYEQYF.

There are a few counts of this clone. The chain links TRBV10-1 to TRBJ2-7; perhaps TRBD2 as D (6 bases). The CDR3 extends over 15 amino acids. Between the trimmed V and J ends, which lost 3 bases and 4 bases, there was a span of 16 bases. The V gene's germline CDR1 is WNHNN and CDR2 SYGVQD (reference sequence). The CDR3: CASSEMGGSRYEQYF. The CDR3 nucleotides read TGCGCCAGCAGTGAAATGGGGGGTTCCAGGTACGAGCAGTACTTC.